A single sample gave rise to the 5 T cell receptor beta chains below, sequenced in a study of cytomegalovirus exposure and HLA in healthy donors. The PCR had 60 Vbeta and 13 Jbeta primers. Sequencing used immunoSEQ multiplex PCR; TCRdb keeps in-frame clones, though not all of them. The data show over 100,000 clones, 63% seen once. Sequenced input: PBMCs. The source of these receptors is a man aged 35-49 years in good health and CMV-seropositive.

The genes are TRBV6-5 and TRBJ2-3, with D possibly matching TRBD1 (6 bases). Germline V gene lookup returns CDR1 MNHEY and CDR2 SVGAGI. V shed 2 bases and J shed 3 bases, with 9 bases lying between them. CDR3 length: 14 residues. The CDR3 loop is CASSYRGSTDTQYF. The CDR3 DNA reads TGTGCCAGCAGTTACAGGGGGTCTACAGATACGCAGTATTTT.

The CDR3 DNA reads TGTGCCAGCAGTTACTCAGAGACCTACAATGAGCAGTTCTTC. This translates into CASSYSETYNEQFF. The rearrangement joins TRBV6-6 to TRBJ2-1, with D unclear. This CDR3 is 14 amino acids long. Germline assignment: CDR1 MNHNY and CDR2 SVGAGI (reference sequence). V shed 0 bases and J shed 2 bases, with 5 bases lying between them.

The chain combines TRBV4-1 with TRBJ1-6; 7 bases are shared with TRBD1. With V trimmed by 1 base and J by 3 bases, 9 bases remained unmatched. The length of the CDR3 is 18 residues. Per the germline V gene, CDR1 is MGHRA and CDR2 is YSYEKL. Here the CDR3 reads CASSQVLGTELYNSPLHF. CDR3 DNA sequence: TGCGCCAGCAGCCAAGTACTCGGGACAGAACTCTATAATTCACCCCTCCACTTT.

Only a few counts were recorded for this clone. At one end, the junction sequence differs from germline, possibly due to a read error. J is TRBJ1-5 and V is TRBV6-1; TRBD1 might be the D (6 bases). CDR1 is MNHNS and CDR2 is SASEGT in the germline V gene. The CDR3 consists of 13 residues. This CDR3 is CASSERGQLPRHF. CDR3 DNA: TGTGCCAGCAGTGAACGAGGACAGCTTCCCCGGCATTTT.

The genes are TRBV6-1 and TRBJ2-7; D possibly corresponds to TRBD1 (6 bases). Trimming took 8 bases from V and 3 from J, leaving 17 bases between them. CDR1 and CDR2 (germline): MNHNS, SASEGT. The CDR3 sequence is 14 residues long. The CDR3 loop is CASFHLEGVYEQYF. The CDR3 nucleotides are TGTGCCAGCTTCCACCTAGAGGGGGTCTACGAGCAGTACTTC.